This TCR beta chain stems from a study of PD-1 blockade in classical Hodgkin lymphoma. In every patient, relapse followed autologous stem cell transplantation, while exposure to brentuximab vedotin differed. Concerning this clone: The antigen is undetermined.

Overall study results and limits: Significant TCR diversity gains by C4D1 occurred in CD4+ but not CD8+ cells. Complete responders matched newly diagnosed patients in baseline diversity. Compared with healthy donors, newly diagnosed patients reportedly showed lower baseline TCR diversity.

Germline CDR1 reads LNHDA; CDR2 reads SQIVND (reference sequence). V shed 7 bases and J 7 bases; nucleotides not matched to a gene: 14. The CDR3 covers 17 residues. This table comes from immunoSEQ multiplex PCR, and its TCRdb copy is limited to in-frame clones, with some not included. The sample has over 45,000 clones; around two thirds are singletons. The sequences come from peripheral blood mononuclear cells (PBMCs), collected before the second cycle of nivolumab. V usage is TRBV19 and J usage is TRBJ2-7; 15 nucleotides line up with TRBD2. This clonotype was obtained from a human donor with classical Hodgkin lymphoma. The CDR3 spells CASTLPGLAGGRWEQYF. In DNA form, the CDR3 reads TGTGCCAGTACCCTCCCGGGACTAGCGGGGGGTCGGTGGGAGCAGTACTTC.